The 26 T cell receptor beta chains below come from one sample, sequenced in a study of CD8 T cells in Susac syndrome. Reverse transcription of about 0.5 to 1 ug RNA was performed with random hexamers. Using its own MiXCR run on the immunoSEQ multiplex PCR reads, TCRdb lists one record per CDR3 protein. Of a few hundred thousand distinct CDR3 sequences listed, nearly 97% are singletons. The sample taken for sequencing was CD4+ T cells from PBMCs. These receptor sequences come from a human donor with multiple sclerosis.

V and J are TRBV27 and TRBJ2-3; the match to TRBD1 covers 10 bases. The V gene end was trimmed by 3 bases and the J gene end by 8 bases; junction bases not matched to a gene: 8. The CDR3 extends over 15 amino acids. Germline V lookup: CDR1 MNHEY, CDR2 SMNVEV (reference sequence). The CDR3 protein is CASSLLGQGLGTQYF. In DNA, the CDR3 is TGTGCCAGCAGTTTGCTGGGACAGGGGCTGGGTACGCAGTATTTT.

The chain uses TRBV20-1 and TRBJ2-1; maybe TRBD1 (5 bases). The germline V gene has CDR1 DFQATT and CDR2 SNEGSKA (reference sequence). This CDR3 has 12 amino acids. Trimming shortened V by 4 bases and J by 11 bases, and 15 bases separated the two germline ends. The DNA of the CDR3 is TGCAGTGCTAAGCGCTGGGGCTTACAGCAGTTCTTC. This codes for CSAKRWGLQQFF.

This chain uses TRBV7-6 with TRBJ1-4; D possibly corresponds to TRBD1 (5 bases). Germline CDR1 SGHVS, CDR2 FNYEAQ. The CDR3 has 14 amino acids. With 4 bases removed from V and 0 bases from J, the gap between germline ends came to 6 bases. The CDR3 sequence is CASSWDSTNEKLFF. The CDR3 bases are TGTGCCAGCAGCTGGGACTCAACTAATGAAAAACTGTTTTTT.

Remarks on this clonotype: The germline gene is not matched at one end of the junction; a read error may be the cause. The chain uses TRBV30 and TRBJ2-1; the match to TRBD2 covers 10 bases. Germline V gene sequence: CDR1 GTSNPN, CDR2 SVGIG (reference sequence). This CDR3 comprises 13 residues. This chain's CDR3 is CAWNLLAGAVQLF. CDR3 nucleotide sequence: TGTGCCTGGAATCTCCTAGCGGGAGCCGTGCAGCTCTTC.

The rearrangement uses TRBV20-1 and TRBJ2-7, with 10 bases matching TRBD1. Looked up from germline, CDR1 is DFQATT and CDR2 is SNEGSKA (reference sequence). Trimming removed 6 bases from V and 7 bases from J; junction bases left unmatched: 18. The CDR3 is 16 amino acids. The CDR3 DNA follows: TGCAGTGCACACCTCGGAGGATGGACAGGGGGAGAGGAGCAGTACTTC. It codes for CSAHLGGWTGGEEQYF.

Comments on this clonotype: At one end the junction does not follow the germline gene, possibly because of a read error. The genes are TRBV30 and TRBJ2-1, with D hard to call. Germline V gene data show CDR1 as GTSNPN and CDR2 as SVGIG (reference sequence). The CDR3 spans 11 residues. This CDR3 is CAWDSSNEQFF. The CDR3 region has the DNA TGTGCCTGGGACTCCTCCAATGAGCAGTTCTTC.

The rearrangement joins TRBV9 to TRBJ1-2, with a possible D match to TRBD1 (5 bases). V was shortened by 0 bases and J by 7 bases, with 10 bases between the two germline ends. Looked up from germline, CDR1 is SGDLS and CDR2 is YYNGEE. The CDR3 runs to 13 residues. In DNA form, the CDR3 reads TGTGCCAGCAGCGTAGGCCAGGGACGTGGCTACACCTTC. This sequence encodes CASSVGQGRGYTF.

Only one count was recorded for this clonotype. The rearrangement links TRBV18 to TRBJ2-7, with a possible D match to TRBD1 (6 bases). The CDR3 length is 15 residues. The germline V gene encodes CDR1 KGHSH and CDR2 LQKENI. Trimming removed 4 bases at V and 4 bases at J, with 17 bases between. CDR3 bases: TGTGCCAGCTCACTAGGACCCTCAGGGGAATACGAGCAGTACTTC. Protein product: CASSLGPSGEYEQYF. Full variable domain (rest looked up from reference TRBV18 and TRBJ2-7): NAGVMQNPRHLVRRRGQEARLRCSPMKGHSHVYWYRQLPEEGLKFMVYLQKENIIDESGMPKERFSAEFPKEGPSILRIQQVVRGDSAAYFCASSLGPSGEYEQYFGPGTRLTVT.

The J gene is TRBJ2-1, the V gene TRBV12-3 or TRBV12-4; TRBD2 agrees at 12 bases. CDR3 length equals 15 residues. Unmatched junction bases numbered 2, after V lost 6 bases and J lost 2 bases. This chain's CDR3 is CASRRTSGAYNEQFF. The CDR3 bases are TGTGCCAGCAGGCGGACTAGCGGGGCCTACAATGAGCAGTTCTTC.

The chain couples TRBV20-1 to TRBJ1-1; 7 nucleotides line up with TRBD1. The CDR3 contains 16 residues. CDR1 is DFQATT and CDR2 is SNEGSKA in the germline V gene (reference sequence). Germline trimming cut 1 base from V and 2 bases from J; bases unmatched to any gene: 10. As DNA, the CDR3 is TGCAGTGCTAGAGCACGACAGGGTAGCTTTAACACTGAAGCTTTCTTT. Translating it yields CSARARQGSFNTEAFF.

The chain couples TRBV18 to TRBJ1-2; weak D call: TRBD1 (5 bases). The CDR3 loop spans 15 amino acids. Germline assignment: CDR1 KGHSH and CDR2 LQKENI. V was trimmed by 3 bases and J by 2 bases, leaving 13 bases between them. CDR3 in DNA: TGTGCCAGCTCACCTAATTTCGGGGGGAACTATGGCTACACCTTC. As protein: CASSPNFGGNYGYTF.

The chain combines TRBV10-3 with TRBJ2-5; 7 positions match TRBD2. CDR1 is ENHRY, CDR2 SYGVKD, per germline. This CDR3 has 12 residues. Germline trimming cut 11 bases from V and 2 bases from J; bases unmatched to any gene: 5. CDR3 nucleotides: TGTGCCGCAGCTAGCGGACAAGAGACCCAGTACTTC. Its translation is CAAASGQETQYF.

The CDR3 DNA reads TGCAGTGCTGGGTTCACAGGGGGGGATGGCTACACCTTC. This codes for CSAGFTGGDGYTF. This chain uses TRBV20-1 with TRBJ1-2; 8 nucleotides align to TRBD1. The CDR3 covers 13 residues. Germline trimming cut 5 bases from V and 6 bases from J; bases unmatched to any gene: 8. CDR1 is DFQATT and CDR2 is SNEGSKA in the germline V gene (reference sequence).

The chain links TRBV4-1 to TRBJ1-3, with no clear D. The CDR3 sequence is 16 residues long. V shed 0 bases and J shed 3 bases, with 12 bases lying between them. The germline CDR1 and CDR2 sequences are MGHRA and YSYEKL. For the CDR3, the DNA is TGCGCCAGCAGCCAAGAGGACGCCGGGTTTGGAAACACCATATATTTT. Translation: CASSQEDAGFGNTIYF.

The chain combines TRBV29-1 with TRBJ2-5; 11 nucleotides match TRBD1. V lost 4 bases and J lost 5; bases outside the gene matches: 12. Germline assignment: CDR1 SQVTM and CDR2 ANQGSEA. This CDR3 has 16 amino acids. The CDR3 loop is CSVGTGGGSGRETQYF. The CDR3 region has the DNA TGCAGCGTTGGGACAGGGGGCGGAAGTGGAAGGGAGACCCAGTACTTC.

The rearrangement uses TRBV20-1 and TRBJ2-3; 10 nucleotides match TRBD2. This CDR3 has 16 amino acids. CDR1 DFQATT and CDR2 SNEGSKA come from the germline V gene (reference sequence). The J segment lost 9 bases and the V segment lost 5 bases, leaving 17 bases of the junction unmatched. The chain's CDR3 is CSAPERSLAGAETQYF. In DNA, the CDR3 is TGCAGTGCTCCGGAGAGGTCCCTAGCGGGAGCTGAAACGCAGTATTTT.

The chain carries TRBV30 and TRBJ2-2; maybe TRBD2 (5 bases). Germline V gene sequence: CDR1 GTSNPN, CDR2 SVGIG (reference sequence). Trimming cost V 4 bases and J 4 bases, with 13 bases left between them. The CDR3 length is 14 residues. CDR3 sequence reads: CAWNGVRGTGELFF. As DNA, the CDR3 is TGTGCCTGGAACGGGGTCCGGGGCACCGGGGAGCTGTTTTTT.

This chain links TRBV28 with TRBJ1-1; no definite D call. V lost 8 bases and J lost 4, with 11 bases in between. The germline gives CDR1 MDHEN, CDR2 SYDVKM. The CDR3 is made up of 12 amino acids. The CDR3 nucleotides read TGTGCCAGCTCCCCTCGGAGCACTGAAGCTTTCTTT. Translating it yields CASSPRSTEAFF.

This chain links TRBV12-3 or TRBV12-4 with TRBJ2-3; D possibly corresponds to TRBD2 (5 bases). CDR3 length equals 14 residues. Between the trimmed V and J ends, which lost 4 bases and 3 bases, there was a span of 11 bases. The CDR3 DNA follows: TGTGCCAGCAGTTGGGGAGCCCGTACAGATACGCAGTATTTT. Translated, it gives CASSWGARTDTQYF.

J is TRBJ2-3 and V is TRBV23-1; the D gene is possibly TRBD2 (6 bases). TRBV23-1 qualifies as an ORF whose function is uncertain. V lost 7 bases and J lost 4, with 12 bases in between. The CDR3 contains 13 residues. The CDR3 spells CASMTSCADTQYF. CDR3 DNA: TGCGCCAGCATGACTAGTTGTGCAGATACGCAGTATTTT.

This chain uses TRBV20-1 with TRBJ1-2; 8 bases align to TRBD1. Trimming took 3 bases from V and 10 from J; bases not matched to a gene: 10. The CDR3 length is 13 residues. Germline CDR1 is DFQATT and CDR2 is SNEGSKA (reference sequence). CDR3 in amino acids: CSASWPGGQPYTF. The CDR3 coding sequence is TGCAGTGCTAGTTGGCCAGGGGGCCAGCCCTACACCTTC.

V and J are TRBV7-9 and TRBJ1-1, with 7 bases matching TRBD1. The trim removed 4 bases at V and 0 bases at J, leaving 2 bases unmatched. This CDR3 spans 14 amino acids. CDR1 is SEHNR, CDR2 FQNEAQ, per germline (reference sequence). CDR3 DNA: TGTGCCAGCAGCTCGGACAGGATGAACACTGAAGCTTTCTTT. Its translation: CASSSDRMNTEAFF.

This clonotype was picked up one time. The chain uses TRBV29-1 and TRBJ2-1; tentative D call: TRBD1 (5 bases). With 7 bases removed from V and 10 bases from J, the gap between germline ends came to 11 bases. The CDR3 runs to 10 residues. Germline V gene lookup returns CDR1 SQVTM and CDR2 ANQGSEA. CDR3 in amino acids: CSGTNREQFF. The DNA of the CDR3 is TGCAGCGGGACAAACAGGGAGCAGTTCTTC.

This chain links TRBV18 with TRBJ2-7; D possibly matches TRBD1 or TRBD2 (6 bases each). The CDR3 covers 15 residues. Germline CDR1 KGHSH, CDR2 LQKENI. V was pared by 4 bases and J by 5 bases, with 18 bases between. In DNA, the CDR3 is TGTGCCAGCTCACTGATGCCCGGGGGCCGGGACGAGCAGTACTTC. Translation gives CASSLMPGGRDEQYF.

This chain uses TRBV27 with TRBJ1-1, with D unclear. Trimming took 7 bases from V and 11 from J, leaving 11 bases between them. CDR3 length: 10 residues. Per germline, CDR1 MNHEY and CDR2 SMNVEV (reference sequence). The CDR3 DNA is TGTGCCAGCACTGATAGACGGGCTTTCTTT. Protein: CASTDRRAFF.

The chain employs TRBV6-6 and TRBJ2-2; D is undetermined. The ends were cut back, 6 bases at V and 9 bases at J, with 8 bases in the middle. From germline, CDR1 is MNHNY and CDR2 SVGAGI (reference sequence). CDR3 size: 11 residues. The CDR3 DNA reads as TGTGCCAGCAGCAAGCCCCGGGAGCTGTTTTTT. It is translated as CASSKPRELFF.